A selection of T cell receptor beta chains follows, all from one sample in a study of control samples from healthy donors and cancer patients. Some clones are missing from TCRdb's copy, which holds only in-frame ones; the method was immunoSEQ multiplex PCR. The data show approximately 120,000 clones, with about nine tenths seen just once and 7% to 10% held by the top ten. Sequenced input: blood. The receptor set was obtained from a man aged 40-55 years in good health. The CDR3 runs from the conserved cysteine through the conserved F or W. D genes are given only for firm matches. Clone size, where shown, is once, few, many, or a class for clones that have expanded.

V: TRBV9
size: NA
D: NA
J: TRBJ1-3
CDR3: CASSSQLGTIYF
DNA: TGTGCCAGCAGTTCTCAACTTGGCACCATATATTTT

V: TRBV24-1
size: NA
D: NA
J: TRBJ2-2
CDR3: CATSHLDTGELFF
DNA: TGTGCCACCAGTCATCTCGACACCGGGGAGCTGTTTTTT

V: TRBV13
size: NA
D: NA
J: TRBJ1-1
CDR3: CASSLVGEDTEAFF
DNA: TGTGCCAGCAGCTTAGTGGGGGAGGACACTGAAGCTTTCTTT

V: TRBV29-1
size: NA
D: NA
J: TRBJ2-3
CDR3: CSVERTSGTDTQYF
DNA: TGCAGCGTTGAACGGACCTCTGGCACAGATACGCAGTATTTT

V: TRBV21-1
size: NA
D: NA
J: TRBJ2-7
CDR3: CASSTPDRARGEQYF
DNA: TGTGCCAGCAGCACCCCGGACAGGGCCAGAGGCGAGCAGTACTTC

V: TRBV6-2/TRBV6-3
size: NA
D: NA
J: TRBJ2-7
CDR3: CASSYSTVPPNYEQYF
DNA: TGTGCCAGCAGTTACTCAACTGTGCCTCCGAACTACGAGCAGTACTTC

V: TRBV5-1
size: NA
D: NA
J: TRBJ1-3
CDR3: CASSPGQITGTGNTIYF
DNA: TGCGCCAGCAGCCCCGGACAGATTACGGGGACTGGAAACACCATATATTTT

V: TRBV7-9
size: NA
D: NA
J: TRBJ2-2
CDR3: CASSLTGVTGELFF
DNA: TGTGCCAGCAGCTTAACAGGCGTCACCGGGGAGCTGTTTTTT

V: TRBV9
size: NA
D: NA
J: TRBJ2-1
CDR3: CASSEAGAAYNEQFF
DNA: TGTGCCAGCAGCGAGGCGGGGGCCGCTTACAATGAGCAGTTCTTC

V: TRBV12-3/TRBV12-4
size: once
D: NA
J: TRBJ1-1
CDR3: CASTTGTNTEAFF
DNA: TGTGCCAGCACGACAGGTACGAACACTGAAGCTTTCTTT

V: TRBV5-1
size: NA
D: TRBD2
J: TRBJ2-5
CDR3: CASSLAGGETQYF
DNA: TGCGCCAGCAGCTTGGCCGGGGGGGAGACCCAGTACTTC

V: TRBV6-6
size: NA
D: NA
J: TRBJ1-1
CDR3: CASSSTASGTEAFF
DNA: TGTGCCAGCAGCTCGACAGCTTCGGGCACTGAAGCTTTCTTT

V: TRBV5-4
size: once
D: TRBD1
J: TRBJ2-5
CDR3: CASSLRTGRETQYF
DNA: TGTGCCAGCAGCTTGAGGACAGGGCGAGAGACCCAGTACTTC

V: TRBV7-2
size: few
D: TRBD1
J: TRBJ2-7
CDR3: CASSLGGQGAYEQYF
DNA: TGTGCCAGCAGCTTAGGGGGCCAGGGGGCCTACGAGCAGTACTTC

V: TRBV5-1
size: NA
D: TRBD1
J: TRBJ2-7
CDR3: CASSPGTVPYEQYF
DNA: TGCGCCAGCAGCCCCGGGACAGTTCCCTACGAGCAGTACTTC

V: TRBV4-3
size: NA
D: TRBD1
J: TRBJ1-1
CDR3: CASSQITQGAAEAFF
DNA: TGCGCCAGCAGCCAAATCACCCAGGGGGCGGCTGAAGCTTTCTTT

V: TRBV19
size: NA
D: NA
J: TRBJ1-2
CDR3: CASSITNYGYTF
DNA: TGTGCCAGTAGTATCACTAACTATGGCTACACCTTC

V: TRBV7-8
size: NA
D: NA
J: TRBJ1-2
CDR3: CASSSVNGGSGYTF
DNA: TGTGCCAGCAGCTCCGTTAACGGGGGCTCTGGCTACACCTTC

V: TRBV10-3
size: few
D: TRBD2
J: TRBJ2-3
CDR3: CAISEGLAGADTQYF
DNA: TGTGCCATCAGTGAGGGACTAGCGGGGGCAGATACGCAGTATTTT

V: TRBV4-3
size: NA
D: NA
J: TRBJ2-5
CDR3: CASSQDTGLRGETQYF
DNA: TGCGCCAGCAGCCAAGACACCGGGTTAAGGGGTGAGACCCAGTACTTC

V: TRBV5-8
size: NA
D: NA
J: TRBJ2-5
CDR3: CASSLAGAGSGAQYF
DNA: TGTGCCAGCAGCTTGGCCGGGGCAGGGTCGGGGGCCCAGTACTTC

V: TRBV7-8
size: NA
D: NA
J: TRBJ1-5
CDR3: CASSWGPSDQPQHF
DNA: TGTGCCAGCAGCTGGGGACCGTCCGATCAGCCCCAGCATTTT

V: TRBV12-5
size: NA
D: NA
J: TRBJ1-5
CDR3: CASGLAFSGTEFNQPQHF
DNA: TGTGCTAGTGGTTTGGCCTTCTCCGGGACGGAATTCAATCAGCCCCAGCATTTT

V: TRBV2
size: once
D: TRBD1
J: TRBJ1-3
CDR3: CASSVETGGNTIYF
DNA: TGTGCCAGCAGTGTTGAGACAGGGGGAAACACCATATATTTT

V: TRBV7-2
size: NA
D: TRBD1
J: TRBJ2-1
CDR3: CASSFTGGAGSYNEQFF
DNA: TGTGCCAGCAGCTTCACAGGGGGCGCCGGCTCCTACAATGAGCAGTTCTTC

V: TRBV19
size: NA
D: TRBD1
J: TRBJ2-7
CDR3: CASNPGDSLYEQYF
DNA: TGTGCCAGTAATCCCGGGGACAGCTTGTACGAGCAGTACTTC

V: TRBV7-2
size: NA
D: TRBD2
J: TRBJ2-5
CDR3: CASSPRTAGGPWETQYF
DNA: TGTGCCAGCAGCCCAAGGACTGCGGGGGGGCCTTGGGAGACCCAGTACTTC

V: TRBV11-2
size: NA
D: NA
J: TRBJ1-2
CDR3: CASSPTDSFYGYTF
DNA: TGTGCCAGCAGCCCGACGGACAGTTTCTATGGCTACACCTTC

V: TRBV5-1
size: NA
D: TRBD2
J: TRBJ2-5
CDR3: CASSSGSGGPETQYF
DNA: TGCGCCAGCAGCTCCGGGAGCGGGGGACCAGAGACCCAGTACTTC

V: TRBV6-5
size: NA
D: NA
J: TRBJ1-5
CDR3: CASRTLAQPQHF
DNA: TGTGCCAGCAGGACATTAGCTCAGCCCCAGCATTTT

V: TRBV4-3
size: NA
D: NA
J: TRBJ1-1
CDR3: CASSQRAGGDTEAFF
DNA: TGCGCCAGCAGCCAAAGGGCAGGCGGTGACACTGAAGCTTTCTTT

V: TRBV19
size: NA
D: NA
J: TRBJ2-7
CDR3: CASSADSTSYEQYF
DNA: TGTGCCAGTAGTGCCGACTCTACCTCCTACGAGCAGTACTTC

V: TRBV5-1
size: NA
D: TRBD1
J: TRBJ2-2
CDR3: CASSLAGLGDRGSTGELFF
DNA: TGCGCCAGCAGCTTGGCAGGTTTAGGGGACAGGGGAAGCACCGGGGAGCTGTTTTTT

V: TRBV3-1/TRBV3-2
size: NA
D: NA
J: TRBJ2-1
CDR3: CASSQGGSYNEQFF
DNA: TGTGCCAGCAGCCAGGGTGGCTCCTACAATGAGCAGTTCTTC

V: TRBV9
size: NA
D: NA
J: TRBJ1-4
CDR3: CVSSVAGTGNEKLFF
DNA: TGTGTCAGCAGCGTCGCCGGGACTGGGAATGAAAAACTGTTTTTT

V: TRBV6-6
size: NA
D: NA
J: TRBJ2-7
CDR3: CASGYIGGHEQYF
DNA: TGTGCCAGCGGGTATATAGGGGGTCACGAGCAGTACTTC

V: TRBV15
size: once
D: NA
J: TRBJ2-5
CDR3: CATSRQGGPQETQYF
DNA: TGTGCCACCAGCAGACAGGGGGGGCCCCAAGAGACCCAGTACTTC

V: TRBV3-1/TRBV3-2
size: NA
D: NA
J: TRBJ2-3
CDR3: CASSQVGRQSTQYF
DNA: TGTGCCAGCAGCCAAGTAGGCAGGCAAAGTACGCAGTATTTT

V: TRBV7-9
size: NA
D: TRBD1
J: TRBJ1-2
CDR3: CASTPAGTGSGYTF
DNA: TGTGCCAGCACCCCTGCCGGGACAGGGAGTGGCTACACCTTC

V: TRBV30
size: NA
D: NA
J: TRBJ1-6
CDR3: CAWSVRRTGLTSYNSPLHF
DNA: TGTGCCTGGAGTGTACGTCGGACGGGACTCACCTCCTATAATTCACCCCTCCACTTT

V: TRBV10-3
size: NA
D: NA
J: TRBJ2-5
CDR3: CAISEEGTEETQYF
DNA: TGTGCCATCAGTGAGGAAGGGACTGAGGAGACCCAGTACTTC

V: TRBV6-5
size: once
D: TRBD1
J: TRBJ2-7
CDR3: CASSLGQGRRYEQYF
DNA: TGTGCCAGCAGTCTTGGACAGGGGAGGAGGTACGAGCAGTACTTC

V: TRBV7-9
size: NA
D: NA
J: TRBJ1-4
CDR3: CASSLGLPATNEKLFF
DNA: TGTGCCAGCAGCTTAGGGCTGCCCGCAACTAATGAAAAACTGTTTTTT

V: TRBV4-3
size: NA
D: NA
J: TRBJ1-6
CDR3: CASSPSLLTAINSPLHF
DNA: TGCGCCAGCAGCCCATCCCTCCTGACAGCGATTAATTCACCCCTCCACTTT

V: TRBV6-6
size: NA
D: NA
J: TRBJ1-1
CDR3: CASSYGGLEAFF
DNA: TGTGCCAGCAGTTACGGGGGGCTTGAAGCTTTCTTT

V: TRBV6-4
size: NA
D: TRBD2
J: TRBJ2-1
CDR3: CASRAGGSYNEQFF
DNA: TGTGCCAGCAGAGCGGGAGGCTCCTACAATGAGCAGTTCTTC

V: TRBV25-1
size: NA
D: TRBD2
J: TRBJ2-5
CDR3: CASARGREADETQYF
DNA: TGTGCCAGCGCCCGTGGGAGGGAGGCCGACGAGACCCAGTACTTC

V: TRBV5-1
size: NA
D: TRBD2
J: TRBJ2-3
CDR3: CASSLVAGASTDTQYF
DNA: TGCGCCAGCAGCTTGGTAGCGGGGGCCAGCACAGATACGCAGTATTTT

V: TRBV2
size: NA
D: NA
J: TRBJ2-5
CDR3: CASSETRQETQYF
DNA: TGTGCCAGCAGTGAGACTCGACAAGAGACCCAGTACTTC

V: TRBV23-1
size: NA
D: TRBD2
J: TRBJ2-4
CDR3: CASSLLAGGLAKNIQYF
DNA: TGCGCCAGCAGTCTATTGGCGGGGGGGTTAGCCAAAAACATTCAGTACTTC

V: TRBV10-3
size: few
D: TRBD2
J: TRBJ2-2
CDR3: CAISEDEGLGTGELFF
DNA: TGTGCCATCAGTGAGGATGAAGGACTAGGAACCGGGGAGCTGTTTTTT

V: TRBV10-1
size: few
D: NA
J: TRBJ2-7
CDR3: CASSVDPGVEQYF
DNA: TGCGCCAGCAGTGTCGACCCGGGGGTCGAGCAGTACTTC

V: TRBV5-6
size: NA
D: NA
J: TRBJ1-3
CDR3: CASSPGYSGNTIYF
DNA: TGTGCCAGCAGCCCTGGGTACTCTGGAAACACCATATATTTT

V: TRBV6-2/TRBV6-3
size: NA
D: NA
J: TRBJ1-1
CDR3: CASSYSPFRDPNTEAFF
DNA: TGTGCCAGCAGTTACTCACCTTTTCGCGATCCGAACACTGAAGCTTTCTTT

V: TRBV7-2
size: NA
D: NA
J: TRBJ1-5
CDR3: CASSLTGLYSNQPQHF
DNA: TGTGCCAGCAGCTTAACAGGACTCTATAGCAATCAGCCCCAGCATTTT

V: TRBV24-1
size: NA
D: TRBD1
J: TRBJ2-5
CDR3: CATSDPRQGAETQYF
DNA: TGTGCCACCAGTGATCCACGACAGGGGGCCGAGACCCAGTACTTC

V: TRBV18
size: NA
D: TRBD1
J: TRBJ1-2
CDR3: CASSPPDRPNYGYTF
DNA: TGTGCCAGCTCACCTCCGGACAGGCCTAACTATGGCTACACCTTC